Listed below are T cell receptor beta chains from one sample, sequenced in a study of T-cell memory formation after mild COVID-19. One entry per CDR3 protein results from TCRdb running MiXCR on the 5' RACE reads. The sample records about 210,000 distinct CDR3 sequences, roughly a tenth being singletons. Sequenced: PBMCs or a T cell subset sorted from them (not recorded which). The receptors originated from a man younger than 30 who had mild COVID-19 (a few samples of this study predate the infection). Cell type and time point are not known. Each CDR3 is given with its conserved first and last residue. The D gene is left open where the match is weak. The size entry is marked missing in some rows and otherwise reads once, few, many or a size class.

TRBJ2-7 13 - TRBV5-1 few CASSALDMSEQYF TGCGCCAGCAGCGCGTTAGACATGTCCGAGCAGTACTTC
TRBJ1-1 15 - TRBV7-8 - CASSPLGRGNTEAFF TGTGCCAGCAGCCCCCTGGGGCGGGGGAACACTGAAGCTTTCTTT
TRBJ2-7 12 TRBD1 TRBV6-2/TRBV6-3 many CASSWTGYEQYF TGTGCCAGCAGTTGGACAGGCTACGAGCAGTACTTC
TRBJ2-5 13 TRBD1 TRBV5-1 - CASTRDRGETQYF TGCGCCAGCACCCGGGACAGGGGAGAGACCCAGTACTTC
TRBJ2-3 18 TRBD2 TRBV12-3/TRBV12-4 few CASSLGTSGGAGIDTQYF TGTGCCAGCAGTCTGGGGACTAGCGGGGGGGCCGGGATTGATACGCAGTATTTT
TRBJ2-1 14 - TRBV20-1 few CSATLENRPNEQFF TGCAGTGCTACTCTGGAGAACAGACCCAATGAGCAGTTCTTC
TRBJ2-1 14 TRBD2 TRBV9 - CASSVAERGNEQFF TGTGCCAGCAGCGTAGCGGAGCGGGGGAATGAGCAGTTCTTC
TRBJ2-5 13 - TRBV18 few CASSPALGETQYF TGTGCCAGCTCACCGGCACTGGGGGAGACCCAGTACTTC
TRBJ1-2 10 - TRBV20-1 - CSARLTPYTF TGCAGTGCAAGGCTTACCCCCTACACCTTC
TRBJ2-1 15 TRBD2 TRBV7-2 few CASSARGGGGNEQFF TGTGCCAGCAGCGCCCGGGGGGGCGGAGGCAATGAGCAGTTCTTC
TRBJ1-2 14 - TRBV7-8 - CASSQTPRDNGYTF TGTGCCAGCAGTCAAACCCCCAGGGATAATGGCTACACCTTC
TRBJ2-7 15 TRBD2 TRBV5-1 - CASSQLAGESYEQYF TGCGCCAGCAGCCAGTTAGCGGGGGAAAGCTACGAGCAGTACTTC
TRBJ2-5 12 TRBD1 TRBV29-1 - CSGTGPQETQYF TGCAGCGGGACAGGGCCCCAAGAGACCCAGTACTTC
TRBJ2-7 13 - TRBV27 - CASNLQGGNEQYF TGTGCCAGCAACCTACAGGGAGGCAACGAGCAGTACTTC
TRBJ1-1 15 - TRBV5-4 few CASSSAAGMNTEAFF TGTGCCAGCAGTTCCGCAGCAGGGATGAACACTGAAGCTTTCTTT
TRBJ2-1 14 TRBD2 TRBV25-1 few CASSRLAGYNEQFF TGTGCCAGCAGTCGGCTAGCGGGCTACAATGAGCAGTTCTTC
TRBJ1-2 13 - TRBV29-1 few CSVEDRRPYGYTF TGCAGCGTTGAAGATCGGAGGCCGTATGGCTACACCTTC
TRBJ1-3 16 - TRBV7-2 few CASSLQPGDSGNTIYF TGTGCCAGCAGCTTGCAGCCAGGGGATTCTGGAAACACCATATATTTT
TRBJ2-6 15 - TRBV11-3 few CASSSAGSGANVLTF TGTGCCAGCAGCTCCGCGGGATCTGGGGCCAACGTCCTGACTTTC
TRBJ2-4 14 TRBD2 TRBV7-2 - CASSLGLAGVLSHF TGTGCCAGCAGCTTAGGACTAGCGGGGGTCCTTTCGCACTTC
TRBJ2-2 11 TRBD2 TRBV12-3/TRBV12-4 many CAGRGSGELFF TGTGCTGGGCGGGGGTCCGGGGAGCTGTTTTTT
TRBJ2-3 14 - TRBV6-5 few CASSYGAATDTQYF TGTGCCAGCAGTTACGGGGCGGCCACAGATACGCAGTATTTT
TRBJ2-5 15 TRBD1 TRBV25-1 few CASSSNRGPGETQYF TGTGCCAGCAGCTCAAACAGGGGCCCGGGTGAGACCCAGTACTTC
TRBJ2-2 13 - TRBV6-5 few CASISPNTGELFF TGTGCCAGCATCTCTCCGAACACCGGGGAGCTGTTTTTT
TRBJ1-1 14 - TRBV27 - CASSPRTRNTEAFF TGTGCCAGCAGTCCTAGGACGAGGAACACTGAAGCTTTCTTT
TRBJ2-3 15 TRBD2 TRBV7-9 many CASSLGRGSTDTQYF TGTGCCAGCAGCTTGGGGCGGGGGAGCACAGATACGCAGTATTTT
TRBJ1-1 15 - TRBV12-3/TRBV12-4 few CASSLFAGERAEAFF TGTGCCAGCAGTTTATTTGCGGGAGAAAGGGCTGAAGCTTTCTTT
TRBJ1-4 13 - TRBV6-5 few CASSYPGVEKLFF TGTGCCAGCAGTTACCCCGGGGTTGAAAAACTGTTTTTT
TRBJ2-2 14 - TRBV12-3/TRBV12-4 few CASTQLRNTGELFF TGTGCCAGCACCCAACTAAGGAACACCGGGGAGCTGTTTTTT
TRBJ1-5 14 TRBD1 TRBV18 - CASSPGQGEQPQHF TGTGCCAGCTCACCAGGCCAGGGGGAACAGCCCCAGCATTTT
TRBJ2-5 13 - TRBV20-1 few CSARTGNYQTQYF TGCAGTGCTAGAACCGGGAACTATCAGACCCAGTACTTC
TRBJ2-1 15 TRBD1 TRBV2 few CASGRNRGSVNEQFF TGTGCCAGCGGGAGGAACAGGGGGAGTGTGAATGAGCAGTTCTTC
TRBJ2-2 16 - TRBV9 - CASSEGGRKAPGELFF TGTGCCAGCAGCGAGGGGGGGCGAAAAGCCCCCGGGGAGCTGTTTTTT
TRBJ1-6 14 - TRBV6-2/TRBV6-3 - CASSYLGTSPPLHF TGTGCCAGCAGTTACTTGGGGACGTCCCCACCCCTCCACTTT
TRBJ2-6 16 - TRBV5-1 few CASSSRGGTGANVLTF TGCGCCAGCAGCTCCAGGGGGGGGACTGGGGCCAACGTCCTGACTTTC
TRBJ2-1 16 TRBD1 TRBV7-2 few CASSLDRGLSYNEQFF TGTGCCAGCAGCTTGGACAGGGGACTTTCCTACAATGAGCAGTTCTTC
TRBJ1-1 13 - TRBV2 - CASRTGQNTEAFF TGTGCCAGCAGGACCGGACAGAACACTGAAGCTTTCTTT
TRBJ1-5 15 - TRBV20-1 few CSARSTGYSNQPQHF TGCAGTGCTAGATCAACAGGGTATAGCAATCAGCCCCAGCATTTT
TRBJ2-4 16 - TRBV20-1 - CSAIGAGPVAKNIQYF TGCAGTGCTATCGGGGCCGGTCCCGTTGCCAAAAACATTCAGTACTTC
TRBJ2-1 13 - TRBV4-2 many CASSQEVYNEQFF TGTGCCAGCAGCCAAGAAGTATACAATGAGCAGTTCTTC
TRBJ2-3 11 - TRBV10-3 - CAIRTADTQYF TGTGCCATCAGGACCGCTGATACGCAGTATTTT
TRBJ1-2 14 TRBD1 TRBV20-1 few CSARGDRATYGYTF TGCAGTGCTAGGGGGGACAGGGCTACCTATGGCTACACCTTC
TRBJ1-5 16 - TRBV12-3/TRBV12-4 - CASSLRGASSNQPQHF TGTGCCAGCAGTCTCCGGGGGGCCTCGAGCAATCAGCCCCAGCATTTT
TRBJ1-2 14 - TRBV5-4 - CASSLGAENYGYTF TGTGCCAGCAGCTTGGGGGCAGAGAACTATGGCTACACCTTC
TRBJ2-4 15 - TRBV4-3 few CASSHEQGAKNIQYF TGCGCCAGCAGCCACGAACAGGGAGCCAAAAACATTCAGTACTTC
TRBJ2-3 19 TRBD2 TRBV6-5 few CASSYSANSGGAGTDTQYF TGTGCCAGCAGTTATTCGGCGAATAGCGGGGGGGCCGGAACAGATACGCAGTATTTT
TRBJ2-1 15 TRBD2 TRBV12-3/TRBV12-4 - CASSLTSGVYNEQFF TGTGCCAGCAGTTTGACTAGCGGGGTATACAATGAGCAGTTCTTC
TRBJ1-5 16 - TRBV19 - CASKSGKDSSNQPQHF TGTGCCAGTAAGTCAGGCAAAGATTCTAGCAATCAGCCCCAGCATTTT
TRBJ2-5 15 TRBD2 TRBV20-1 many CSARGPAGAGETQYF TGCAGTGCTAGAGGGCCAGCGGGGGCGGGAGAGACCCAGTACTTC
TRBJ1-2 12 - TRBV28 - CASSGQPHGYTF TGTGCCAGCAGTGGTCAGCCTCATGGCTACACCTTC
TRBJ1-4 15 - TRBV6-5 few CASSSGMRVGEKLFF TGTGCCAGCAGTTCGGGGATGAGGGTGGGGGAAAAACTGTTTTTT
TRBJ2-1 17 TRBD2 TRBV4-3 - CASSQSGLAGEYNEQFF TGCGCCAGCAGCCAGTCTGGACTAGCGGGGGAGTACAATGAGCAGTTCTTC
TRBJ2-7 14 - TRBV12-3/TRBV12-4 - CASSLLGIYYEQYF TGTGCCAGCAGTTTACTTGGGATTTACTACGAGCAGTACTTC